This TCR beta chain was captured in a study of T-cell reconstitution after alpha-beta-depleted transplantation in children. This clonotype has a handful of counts. Preparation of the TCRbeta library used unique molecular identifiers. TCRdb independently ran MiXCR on the PCR reads; one entry per CDR3 protein. The sample contains around 400,000 distinct CDR3 sequences, over 20% of which appear only once. V dropped 4 bases and J dropped 2 bases, with 12 bases sitting between them. The CDR3 has 15 amino acids. This receptor was obtained from a human donor who donated a stem cell graft to a child with acute myeloid leukemia. J is TRBJ2-1 and V is TRBV12-3 or TRBV12-4, with D uncertain. Sequencing used PBMCs from the stem cell graft donor, obtained from the stem cell graft. CDR3 DNA: TGTGCCAGCAGTTCCCCGGCGCTGGCCTACAATGAGCAGTTCTTC. Its protein is CASSSPALAYNEQFF.